A selection of T cell receptor beta chains follows, all from one sample in a study of OX40 agonist ivuxolimab in advanced cancers. Repertoires were generated with immunoSEQ multiplex PCR, while TCRdb's copy carries only in-frame clones and drops some. The data contain under 100,000 clones, 80% to 90% of them singletons. Here the sequenced sample was CD4+ or CD8+ T cells sorted from blood, taken in a trial of the OX40 agonist ivuxolimab. These receptors all come from an adult with an advanced solid tumor such as melanoma, head and neck, liver or kidney cancer. CDR3s include the opening cysteine and the closing phenylalanine or tryptophan. Fields, in order: J gene, clone size, V gene, CDR3 length, D gene, CDR3 DNA, CDR3 protein. A D gene is named only where the DNA matches it firmly. Not all rows give a size; the values are once, few, many and, for expanded clones, a class.

j_call: TRBJ1-3
clone_size: -
v_call: TRBV7-2
cdr3_length: 16
d_call: TRBD1
cdr3_nt: TGTGCCAGCAGCTTAGTAGGGGGCGTGGGTGGAAACACCATATATTTT
cdr3_aa: CASSLVGGVGGNTIYF

j_call: TRBJ2-7
clone_size: -
v_call: TRBV7-2
cdr3_length: 13
d_call: -
cdr3_nt: TGTGCCAGCAGCTTAGTTGGTTTGGGCGAGCAGTACTTC
cdr3_aa: CASSLVGLGEQYF

j_call: TRBJ1-2
clone_size: -
v_call: TRBV7-2
cdr3_length: 14
d_call: -
cdr3_nt: TGTGCCAGAGGTGAGGGGGGCGGAAAATATGGCTACACCTTC
cdr3_aa: CARGEGGGKYGYTF

j_call: TRBJ2-5
clone_size: -
v_call: TRBV5-6
cdr3_length: 15
d_call: TRBD2
cdr3_nt: TGTGCCAGCAGCCCAGGACTAGCGGGAGAGGAGACCCAGTACTTC
cdr3_aa: CASSPGLAGEETQYF

j_call: TRBJ2-7
clone_size: -
v_call: TRBV5-6
cdr3_length: 15
d_call: TRBD1
cdr3_nt: TGTGCCAGCAGCTTGGTGGGACAGTCCTACTACGAGCAGTACTTC
cdr3_aa: CASSLVGQSYYEQYF

j_call: TRBJ2-5
clone_size: once
v_call: TRBV9
cdr3_length: 14
d_call: -
cdr3_nt: TGTGCCAGCAGCGTAGGTGTTAGCAAAGAGACCCAGTACTTC
cdr3_aa: CASSVGVSKETQYF

j_call: TRBJ2-2
clone_size: -
v_call: TRBV9
cdr3_length: 15
d_call: TRBD2
cdr3_nt: TGTGCCAGCAGCGTAGGCGCGGGAGGCACCGGGGAGCTGTTTTTT
cdr3_aa: CASSVGAGGTGELFF

j_call: TRBJ2-3
clone_size: -
v_call: TRBV9
cdr3_length: 16
d_call: -
cdr3_nt: TGTGCCAGCAGCGTAGCGAGACACTCGAGGACAGATACGCAGTATTTT
cdr3_aa: CASSVARHSRTDTQYF

j_call: TRBJ2-5
clone_size: once
v_call: TRBV7-2
cdr3_length: 17
d_call: TRBD2
cdr3_nt: TGTGCCAGCAGCCAAGGGACTAGCGGCTTGAGGGGGGAGACCCAGTACTTC
cdr3_aa: CASSQGTSGLRGETQYF

j_call: TRBJ1-2
clone_size: few
v_call: TRBV6-1
cdr3_length: 14
d_call: -
cdr3_nt: TGTGCCAGCAGTGAAGCTGGGGCACCGAGTGGCTACACCTTC
cdr3_aa: CASSEAGAPSGYTF

j_call: TRBJ1-1
clone_size: once
v_call: TRBV19
cdr3_length: 16
d_call: -
cdr3_nt: TGTGCCAGTAGTTCCGGCCAGGGCGACATGAACACTGAAGCTTTCTTT
cdr3_aa: CASSSGQGDMNTEAFF

j_call: TRBJ1-3
clone_size: -
v_call: TRBV11-2
cdr3_length: 17
d_call: TRBD1
cdr3_nt: TGTGCCAGCAGCTTAGTATCAGGGGGGAGCTCTGGAAACACCATATATTTT
cdr3_aa: CASSLVSGGSSGNTIYF

j_call: TRBJ1-1
clone_size: -
v_call: TRBV5-6
cdr3_length: 15
d_call: -
cdr3_nt: TGTGCCAGCAGCTTAGACAGGCGGATGGACACTGAAGCTTTCTTT
cdr3_aa: CASSLDRRMDTEAFF

j_call: TRBJ1-5
clone_size: -
v_call: TRBV18
cdr3_length: 16
d_call: -
cdr3_nt: TGTGCCAGCTCACTCTCTACAGGGAACAGCAATCAGCCCCAGCATTTT
cdr3_aa: CASSLSTGNSNQPQHF

j_call: TRBJ2-3
clone_size: -
v_call: TRBV9
cdr3_length: 16
d_call: TRBD2
cdr3_nt: TGTGCCAGCAGCGCCTTGGGACTAGGGGCCGGAGATACGCAGTATTTT
cdr3_aa: CASSALGLGAGDTQYF

j_call: TRBJ1-1
clone_size: -
v_call: TRBV25-1
cdr3_length: 13
d_call: -
cdr3_nt: TGTGCCAGCCGGTCACCGGGGGTCACTGAAGCTTTCTTT
cdr3_aa: CASRSPGVTEAFF

j_call: TRBJ2-1
clone_size: once
v_call: TRBV21-1
cdr3_length: 17
d_call: -
cdr3_nt: TGTGCCAGCAGCAATTTAGCGGGGGGGCGGCTTTACAATGAGCAGTTCTTC
cdr3_aa: CASSNLAGGRLYNEQFF

j_call: TRBJ1-2
clone_size: -
v_call: TRBV19
cdr3_length: 16
d_call: TRBD1
cdr3_nt: TGTGCCAGTAGTCCCCGTAGGCGTCAGGGGGCGCTGGGCTACACCTTC
cdr3_aa: CASSPRRRQGALGYTF

j_call: TRBJ2-7
clone_size: -
v_call: TRBV7-2
cdr3_length: 14
d_call: -
cdr3_nt: TGTGCCAGCAGCTCTCAAGGGGGTCGATACGAGCAGTACTTC
cdr3_aa: CASSSQGGRYEQYF

j_call: TRBJ2-2
clone_size: -
v_call: TRBV7-2
cdr3_length: 14
d_call: -
cdr3_nt: TGTGCCAGCAGCTGGCACGCGAACACCGGGGAGCTGTTTTTT
cdr3_aa: CASSWHANTGELFF

j_call: TRBJ2-1
clone_size: -
v_call: TRBV30
cdr3_length: 14
d_call: -
cdr3_nt: TGTGCCTGGGTCCGGACAAAGCACTACAATGAGCAGTTCTTC
cdr3_aa: CAWVRTKHYNEQFF

j_call: TRBJ2-4
clone_size: -
v_call: TRBV5-1
cdr3_length: 19
d_call: TRBD1
cdr3_nt: TGCGCCAGCAGCTTGTGGGGCACGGGACAGGGTAGTTCAATGGACATTCAGTACTTC
cdr3_aa: CASSLWGTGQGSSMDIQYF

j_call: TRBJ1-4
clone_size: once
v_call: TRBV5-4
cdr3_length: 14
d_call: TRBD1
cdr3_nt: TGTGCCAGCAGCCGACAGGGGGAGAATGAAAAACTGTTTTTT
cdr3_aa: CASSRQGENEKLFF

j_call: TRBJ2-7
clone_size: -
v_call: TRBV29-1
cdr3_length: 14
d_call: -
cdr3_nt: TGCAGCGTTGGGGGGGTAGGGGGATACTACGAGCAGTACTTC
cdr3_aa: CSVGGVGGYYEQYF

j_call: TRBJ1-1
clone_size: -
v_call: TRBV11-2
cdr3_length: 16
d_call: TRBD1
cdr3_nt: TGTGCCAGCAGTTGGACAGGGGCGTCATTGAACACTGAAGCTTTCTTT
cdr3_aa: CASSWTGASLNTEAFF

j_call: TRBJ2-7
clone_size: -
v_call: TRBV19
cdr3_length: 14
d_call: -
cdr3_nt: TGTGCCAGTAAGAAACAGGGTGGGGCCTACGAGCAGTACTTC
cdr3_aa: CASKKQGGAYEQYF

j_call: TRBJ1-4
clone_size: -
v_call: TRBV7-9
cdr3_length: 14
d_call: -
cdr3_nt: TGTGCCAGCAGCTCGCTGGAATCTCGGGCTCAACTGTTTTTT
cdr3_aa: CASSSLESRAQLFF

j_call: TRBJ1-5
clone_size: -
v_call: TRBV6-1
cdr3_length: 19
d_call: TRBD1
cdr3_nt: TGTGCCAGCAGTGAACCAAGGGGACAGGGTGTTTTCAGCAATCAGCCCCAGCATTTT
cdr3_aa: CASSEPRGQGVFSNQPQHF

j_call: TRBJ1-1
clone_size: once
v_call: TRBV6-1
cdr3_length: 13
d_call: -
cdr3_nt: TGTGCCAGCAGTACACAACCGAACACTGAAGCTTTCTTT
cdr3_aa: CASSTQPNTEAFF

j_call: TRBJ2-1
clone_size: once
v_call: TRBV5-1
cdr3_length: 15
d_call: TRBD1
cdr3_nt: TGCGCCACCAACGGGGGGGACAGGGGCGAGAATGAGCAGTTCTTC
cdr3_aa: CATNGGDRGENEQFF

j_call: TRBJ2-5
clone_size: -
v_call: TRBV15
cdr3_length: 18
d_call: -
cdr3_nt: TGTGCCACCAGCAGAGGTTTAAGGACGTACACTGGAATCGAGACCCAGTACTTC
cdr3_aa: CATSRGLRTYTGIETQYF

j_call: TRBJ1-1
clone_size: -
v_call: TRBV5-4
cdr3_length: 13
d_call: -
cdr3_nt: TGTGCCAGCAGCTCGGGTGGGAGGGGAGAAGCTTTCTTT
cdr3_aa: CASSSGGRGEAFF

j_call: TRBJ2-7
clone_size: -
v_call: TRBV28
cdr3_length: 13
d_call: -
cdr3_nt: TGTGCCAGCAGTATCAGGGGAGCCTACGAGCAGTACTTC
cdr3_aa: CASSIRGAYEQYF

j_call: TRBJ1-2
clone_size: -
v_call: TRBV4-3
cdr3_length: 15
d_call: -
cdr3_nt: TGCGCCAGCAGCCAAGGGTGGGGAGCCCGGTATGGCTACACCTTC
cdr3_aa: CASSQGWGARYGYTF

j_call: TRBJ1-1
clone_size: -
v_call: TRBV7-3
cdr3_length: 13
d_call: -
cdr3_nt: TGTGCCAGCAGCTGGGGAGAGAACACTGAAGCTTTCTTT
cdr3_aa: CASSWGENTEAFF

j_call: TRBJ2-7
clone_size: -
v_call: TRBV6-5
cdr3_length: 16
d_call: TRBD2
cdr3_nt: TGTGCCAGCAGTTACGGGATCCCTAGCGGAACCTACGAGCAGTACTTC
cdr3_aa: CASSYGIPSGTYEQYF

j_call: TRBJ2-7
clone_size: -
v_call: TRBV28
cdr3_length: 12
d_call: TRBD2
cdr3_nt: TGTGCCACTTCGGGGGGAACCTTCGAGCAGTACTTC
cdr3_aa: CATSGGTFEQYF

j_call: TRBJ1-5
clone_size: -
v_call: TRBV27
cdr3_length: 13
d_call: -
cdr3_nt: TGTGCCAGCAGTCGACAGGACAATCAGCCCCAGCATTTT
cdr3_aa: CASSRQDNQPQHF

j_call: TRBJ2-7
clone_size: -
v_call: TRBV5-4
cdr3_length: 16
d_call: TRBD2
cdr3_nt: TGTGCCAGCAGCTCGCGGACTAGCGGGGCAGGATACGAGCAGTACTTC
cdr3_aa: CASSSRTSGAGYEQYF

j_call: TRBJ2-1
clone_size: -
v_call: TRBV9
cdr3_length: 17
d_call: TRBD2
cdr3_nt: TGTGCCAGCAGCTTAAGGACTAGCGGGAGGAGGGGCAATGAGCAGTTCTTC
cdr3_aa: CASSLRTSGRRGNEQFF

j_call: TRBJ1-1
clone_size: -
v_call: TRBV5-1
cdr3_length: 15
d_call: -
cdr3_nt: TGCGCCAGCAGCTCGACAGCGGCCCTAAACACTGAAGCTTTCTTT
cdr3_aa: CASSSTAALNTEAFF

j_call: TRBJ2-5
clone_size: once
v_call: TRBV4-3
cdr3_length: 14
d_call: -
cdr3_nt: TGCGCCAGCAGCCAAGAGCGAATCCAAGAGACCCAGTACTTC
cdr3_aa: CASSQERIQETQYF

j_call: TRBJ1-1
clone_size: -
v_call: TRBV5-5
cdr3_length: 14
d_call: -
cdr3_nt: TGTGCCAGCAGCGTAGGACAGCTGAACACTGAAGCTTTCTTT
cdr3_aa: CASSVGQLNTEAFF

j_call: TRBJ1-3
clone_size: -
v_call: TRBV5-1
cdr3_length: 13
d_call: -
cdr3_nt: TGCGCCAGCAGTCCTGGCCTTGGCAACACCATATATTTT
cdr3_aa: CASSPGLGNTIYF

j_call: TRBJ2-7
clone_size: -
v_call: TRBV5-6
cdr3_length: 14
d_call: TRBD2
cdr3_nt: TGTGCCAGCAGCCTAGCGGGAGGGAGTTACGAGCAGTACTTC
cdr3_aa: CASSLAGGSYEQYF

j_call: TRBJ2-7
clone_size: -
v_call: TRBV7-2
cdr3_length: 14
d_call: -
cdr3_nt: TGTGCCAGCAGCACTCGGGACCCTCGGGGCGAGCAGTACTTC
cdr3_aa: CASSTRDPRGEQYF

j_call: TRBJ2-7
clone_size: once
v_call: TRBV19
cdr3_length: 15
d_call: -
cdr3_nt: TGTGCCAGTAGTCCTAGACAGCTCAGCTCCTACGAGCAGTACTTC
cdr3_aa: CASSPRQLSSYEQYF

j_call: TRBJ2-2
clone_size: -
v_call: TRBV7-2
cdr3_length: 15
d_call: TRBD1
cdr3_nt: TGTGCCAGCAGCTTAAAGGGGGCGGACACCGGGGAGCTGTTTTTT
cdr3_aa: CASSLKGADTGELFF

j_call: TRBJ1-5
clone_size: -
v_call: TRBV2
cdr3_length: 19
d_call: -
cdr3_nt: TGTGCCAGCAGCGCGAGGGTAGGATTAATTGTGGCGGGCAATCAGCCCCAGCATTTT
cdr3_aa: CASSARVGLIVAGNQPQHF